The clone carrying this T cell receptor beta chain came up a few times. What it recognizes is unknown. This sample is drawn from a study of blood T cells in healthy people across ages. Study conclusions and caveats: A roughly linear fall in TCR beta diversity per million T cells was seen with increasing age. Researchers said unsorted PBMCs prevented a conclusive naive versus antigen-experienced comparison. Compared with aged donors, long-lived donors showed fewer expanded clones, suggesting selection.

The germline gives CDR1 SGHDT, CDR2 YYEEEE. CDR3 length: 12 amino acids. V lost 4 bases, J lost 14 bases, and 17 bases lay in between. It was with a sample-barcoded 5' primer and a J-beta primer mix that a second PCR of roughly 7 to 12 cycles was run. Every single cDNA molecule received a tag from a template-switch adaptor with 12 random nucleotides. In TCRdb, the 5' RACE reads were re-called with MiXCR into one record per CDR3 protein. The sample carries about 830,000 distinct CDR3 sequences, 58% recorded once. This chain connects TRBV5-6 to TRBJ2-3; D might be TRBD1 (5 bases). The receptor was isolated from a man between 25 and 39 years old in good health. The sample comprised blood. The CDR3 here is CASSLGFDRGYF. CDR3 nucleotides: TGTGCCAGCAGCCTCGGCTTCGACAGAGGGTATTTT.